The source of this TCR beta chain is a study of cytomegalovirus exposure and HLA in healthy donors. In the study overall: A prior study identified over 100 million unique TCR beta sequences from roughly 180 million T cells. Caucasian-associated ancestry cluster membership applied to approximately 80% of around 400 genotyped donors.

Germline V gives CDR1 SEHNR, CDR2 FQNEAQ (reference sequence). The CDR3 length is 17 residues. This PCR relied on a set of 60 Vbeta primers and 13 Jbeta primers. Using immunoSEQ multiplex PCR, the repertoire was profiled, and TCRdb retains in-frame clones only, with some absent. The sample includes some 170,000 clones, roughly four fifths of them seen just once. A note on this clone: One end of the junction does not line up with germline, which may come from a read error.

The receptor was derived from a woman under 30 in good health and CMV-seronegative. Material for sequencing was PBMCs. This chain uses TRBV7-9 with TRBJ1-6; 10 bases are shared with TRBD1. Here the CDR3 reads CSSSLTDRGSWNSPLHF. CDR3 nucleotide sequence: TGTTCCAGCAGCTTAACGGACAGGGGGTCGTGGAATTCACCCCTCCACTTT.